The 4 T cell receptor beta chains in this list originate from one sample, sequenced in a study of blood T cell repertoires in COVID-19. Measured with immunoSEQ multiplex PCR; TCRdb has only the in-frame clones, and not every one. The table shows about 290,000 clones, with roughly 91% occurring only once. The sample was peripheral blood. Source of these receptors: a woman in her 30s with COVID-19, enrolled during active disease.

This rearrangement joins TRBV10-3 to TRBJ2-1, with 10 bases that match TRBD2. Germline CDR1 ENHRY, CDR2 SYGVKD. CDR3 length equals 15 residues. J lost 7 bases, V lost 5 bases, and 8 bases had no gene match. The CDR3 is CAISPGASGGNEQFF. The CDR3 region has the DNA TGTGCCATCAGTCCCGGAGCTAGCGGGGGTAATGAGCAGTTCTTC.

CDR3: CSVLAVGYYKTQYF. DNA for the CDR3: TGCAGCGTCCTAGCCGTAGGCTATTATAAGACCCAGTACTTC. The V and J genes are TRBV29-1 and TRBJ2-5; possibly TRBD2 for D (5 bases). This CDR3 comprises 14 residues. CDR1 is SQVTM and CDR2 is ANQGSEA in the germline V gene. Deletions cut 6 bases from V and 6 bases from J, with 20 bases between.

The chain is built from TRBV11-2 and TRBJ2-7; 7 bases are a match to TRBD1. CDR1 and CDR2 from the germline V gene are SGHAT and FQNNGV. The CDR3 consists of 15 residues. V was pared by 4 bases and J by 0 bases, with 6 bases of the junction left unmatched. CDR3 in amino acids: CASSSRGLNSYEQYF. The CDR3 DNA sequence: TGTGCCAGCAGCTCGAGGGGGCTAAACTCCTACGAGCAGTACTTC.

This clone has just a few counts. The CDR3 reads CASSLVRNRGETQYF. The CDR3 coding sequence is TGTGCCAGCAGCTTAGTTCGCAACAGGGGGGAGACCCAGTACTTC. V and J are TRBV7-9 and TRBJ2-5; 8 bases are a match to TRBD1. Germline V gene data show CDR1 as SEHNR and CDR2 as FQNEAQ (reference sequence). The V gene end was trimmed by 1 base and the J gene end by 5 bases; junction bases not matched to a gene: 6. This CDR3 comprises 15 residues.